This T cell receptor (beta chain) is drawn from a study of blood T cells in healthy people across ages. Study results and caveats: Roughly linearly, TCR beta diversity per million T cells fell as age increased.

The use of a sample-barcoded 5' primer and a J-beta primer mix characterized a second PCR of roughly 7 to 12 cycles. TCRdb passed the 5' RACE reads through MiXCR, listing each CDR3 protein once. The table includes around 970,000 distinct CDR3 sequences, about 51% detected once. This CDR3 has 14 amino acids. Note on this clonotype: Its antigen is not known.

The clonotype was recovered from a woman aged 60-70 years in good health. The sequencing input was blood. The chain carries TRBV12-3 or TRBV12-4 and TRBJ2-5; 13 bases line up with TRBD2. The DNA end favors TRBJ2-4, so the J call may be wrong. The chain's CDR3 is CATALAGGIGIQYF. CDR3 DNA: TGTGCCACCGCACTAGCGGGAGGGATAGGCATTCAGTACTTC.